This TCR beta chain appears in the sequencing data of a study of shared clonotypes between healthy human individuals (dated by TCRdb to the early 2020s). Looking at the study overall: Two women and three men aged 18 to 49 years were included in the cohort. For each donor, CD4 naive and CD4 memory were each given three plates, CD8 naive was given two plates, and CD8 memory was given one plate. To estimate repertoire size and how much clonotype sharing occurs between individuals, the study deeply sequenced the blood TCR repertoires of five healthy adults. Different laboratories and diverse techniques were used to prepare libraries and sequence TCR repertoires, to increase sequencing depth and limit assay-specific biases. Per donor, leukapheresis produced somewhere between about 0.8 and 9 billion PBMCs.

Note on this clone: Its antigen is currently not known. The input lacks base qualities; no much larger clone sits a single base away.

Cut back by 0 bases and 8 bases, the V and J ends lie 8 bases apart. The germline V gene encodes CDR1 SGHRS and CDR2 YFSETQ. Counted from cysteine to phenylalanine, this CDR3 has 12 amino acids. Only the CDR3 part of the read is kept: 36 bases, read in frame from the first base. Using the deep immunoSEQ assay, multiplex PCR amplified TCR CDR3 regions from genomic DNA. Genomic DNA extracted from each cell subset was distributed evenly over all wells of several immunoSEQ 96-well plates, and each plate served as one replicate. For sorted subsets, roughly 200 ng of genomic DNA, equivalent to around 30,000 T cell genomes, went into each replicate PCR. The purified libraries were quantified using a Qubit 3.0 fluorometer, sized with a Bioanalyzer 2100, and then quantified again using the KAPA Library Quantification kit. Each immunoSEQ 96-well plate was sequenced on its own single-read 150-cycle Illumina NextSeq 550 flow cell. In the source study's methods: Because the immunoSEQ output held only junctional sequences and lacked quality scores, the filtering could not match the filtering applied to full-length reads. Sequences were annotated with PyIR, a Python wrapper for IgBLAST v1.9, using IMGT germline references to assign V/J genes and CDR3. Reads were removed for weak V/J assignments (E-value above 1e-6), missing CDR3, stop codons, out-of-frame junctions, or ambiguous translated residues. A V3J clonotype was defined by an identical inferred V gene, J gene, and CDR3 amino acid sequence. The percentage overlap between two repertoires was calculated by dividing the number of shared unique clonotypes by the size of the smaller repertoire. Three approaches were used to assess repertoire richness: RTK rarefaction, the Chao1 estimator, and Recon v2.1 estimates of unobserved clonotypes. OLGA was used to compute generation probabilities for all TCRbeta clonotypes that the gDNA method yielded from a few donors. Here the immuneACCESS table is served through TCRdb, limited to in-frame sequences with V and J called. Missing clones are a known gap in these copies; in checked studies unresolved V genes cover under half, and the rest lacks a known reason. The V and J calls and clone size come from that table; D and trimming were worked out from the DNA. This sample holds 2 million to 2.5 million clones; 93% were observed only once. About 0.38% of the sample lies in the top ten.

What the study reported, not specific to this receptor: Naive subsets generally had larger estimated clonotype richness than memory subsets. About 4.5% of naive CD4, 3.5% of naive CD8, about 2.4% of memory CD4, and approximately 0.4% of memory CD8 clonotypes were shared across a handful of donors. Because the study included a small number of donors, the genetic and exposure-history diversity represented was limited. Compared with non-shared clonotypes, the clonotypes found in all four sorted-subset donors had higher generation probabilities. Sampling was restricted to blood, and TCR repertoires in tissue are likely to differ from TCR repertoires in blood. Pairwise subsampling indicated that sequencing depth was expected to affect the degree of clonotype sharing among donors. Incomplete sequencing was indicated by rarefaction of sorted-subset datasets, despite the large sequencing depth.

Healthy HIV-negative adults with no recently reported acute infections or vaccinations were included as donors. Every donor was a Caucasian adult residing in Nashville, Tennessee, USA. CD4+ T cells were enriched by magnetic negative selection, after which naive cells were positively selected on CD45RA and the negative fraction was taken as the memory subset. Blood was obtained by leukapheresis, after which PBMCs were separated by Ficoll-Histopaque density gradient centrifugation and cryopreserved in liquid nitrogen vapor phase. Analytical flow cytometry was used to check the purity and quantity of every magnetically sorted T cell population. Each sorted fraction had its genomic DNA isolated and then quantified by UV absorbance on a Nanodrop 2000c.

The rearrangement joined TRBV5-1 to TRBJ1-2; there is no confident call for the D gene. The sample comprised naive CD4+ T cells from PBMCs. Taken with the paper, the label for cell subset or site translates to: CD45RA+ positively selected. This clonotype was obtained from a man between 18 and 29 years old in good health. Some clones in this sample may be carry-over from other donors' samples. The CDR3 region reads CASSLGRVGYTF. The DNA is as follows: TGCGCCAGCAGCTTGGGGCGGGTCGGCTACACCTTC.